The entry below describes one TCR beta chain. Its antigen is as yet unknown. TCRdb re-called the 5' RACE reads and shows each CDR3 protein once, DNA omitted. Recorded for this sample: about 260,000 distinct CDR3 sequences. This sample is part of a study of T cells expressing NK-cell markers. On the study more broadly: Eight donors were sequenced, seven testing HCMV-seropositive and one testing seronegative.

Overall study findings and caveats: A handful of donors showed these clonotypes also leading the CD3+CD56-NKG2C+ fraction.

Specimen: blood T cells: a sorted CD56 or NKG2C T cell subset, CD4+ or CD8+ T cells, or bulk PBMC T cells (not recorded which). The clonotype was recovered from a woman aged 18-70 years in good health.

CDR3 sequence reads: CASGGQGNQPQHF. The rearrangement joins TRBV12-3 or TRBV12-4 to TRBJ1-5; the TRBD1 assignment by TCRdb is unverifiable without DNA. The CDR3 is 13 amino acids.